This TCR beta chain was profiled in a study of T cell responses to AZD1222 COVID-19 vaccine. Study observations and caveats: It should be noted that donors were predominantly white British and more often female, and clonal diversity was possibly underestimated. Unmutated variant regions are reportedly the target of nearly half of TCRs that are spike-specific.

Turning to this clone: What it recognizes is unknown.

Here immunoSEQ multiplex PCR was the method, and the copy in TCRdb shows in-frame clones only, minus some. The sample has 100,000 to 120,000 clones, about nine tenths seen once. V lost 6 bases and J lost 4, with 12 bases in between. CDR1 is LNHDA and CDR2 is SQIVND in the germline V gene (reference sequence). This CDR3 has 13 amino acids. The material was peripheral blood, obtained on day 0 of AZD1222 vaccination. The receptor was derived from an adult in good health. The gene calls are TRBV19 and TRBJ1-2; no definite D call. Here the CDR3 reads CASSQRTGYGYTF. In DNA form, the CDR3 reads TGTGCCAGTAGCCAGAGGACGGGCTATGGCTACACCTTC.